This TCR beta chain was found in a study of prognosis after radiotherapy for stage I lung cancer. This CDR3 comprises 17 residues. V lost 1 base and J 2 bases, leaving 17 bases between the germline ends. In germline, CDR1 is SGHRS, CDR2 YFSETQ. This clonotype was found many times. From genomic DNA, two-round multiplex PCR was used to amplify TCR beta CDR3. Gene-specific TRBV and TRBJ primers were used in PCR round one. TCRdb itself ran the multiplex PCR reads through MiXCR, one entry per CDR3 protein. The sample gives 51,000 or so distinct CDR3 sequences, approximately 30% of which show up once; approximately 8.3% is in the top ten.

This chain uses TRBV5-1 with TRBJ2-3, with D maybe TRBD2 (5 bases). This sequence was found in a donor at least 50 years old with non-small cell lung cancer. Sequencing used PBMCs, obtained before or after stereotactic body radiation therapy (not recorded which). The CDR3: CASSLIRAGAVTDTQYF. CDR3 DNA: TGCGCCAGCAGCTTGATCCGGGCAGGAGCGGTCACAGATACGCAGTATTTT.